These 30 T cell receptor beta chains came from one sample sequenced in a study of Graves' ophthalmopathy and Graves' hyperthyroidism. Amplification of TCR beta CDR3 regions used RNA transcripts. Investigators did first-round RT-PCR with HTBI primers, then second-round multiplex PCR. TCRdb passed the multiplex PCR reads through MiXCR, listing each CDR3 protein once. In the table there are 400,000 or so distinct CDR3 sequences, less than 20% of which are singletons. What was sequenced was peripheral blood. The receptors shown here come from a woman aged 18-29 years with stable Graves' hyperthyroidism.

This clonotype was observed many times. J is TRBJ2-5 and V is TRBV6-1; 12 bases align to TRBD1. Germline trimming cut 3 bases from V and 6 bases from J; bases unmatched to any gene: 5. Germline CDR1 MNHNS, CDR2 SASEGT. The CDR3 spans 15 residues. The chain's CDR3 is CASSESGTGGQTQYF. CDR3 sequence (DNA): TGTGCCAGCAGTGAGTCCGGGACAGGGGGCCAGACCCAGTACTTC.

This clonotype was seen ten or more times. The chain employs TRBV20-1 and TRBJ1-1; D is perhaps TRBD1 (6 bases). V dropped 6 bases and J dropped 0 bases, with 20 bases sitting between them. Germline CDR1 DFQATT, CDR2 SNEGSKA (reference sequence). The CDR3 consists of 16 residues. For the CDR3, the DNA is TGCAGTGCCACTATCCAGCAGGGGAACATGAACACTGAAGCTTTCTTT. The encoded protein is CSATIQQGNMNTEAFF.

This clonotype was seen at least ten times. The chain uses TRBV19 and TRBJ1-1; D perhaps matches TRBD1 (5 bases). The CDR3 totals 14 residues. Germline-derived CDR1 and CDR2 are LNHDA and SQIVND (reference sequence). The V end lost 3 bases, the J end lost 4 bases, and 12 bases lay between the germline ends. The CDR3 protein is CASSISGTITEAFF. CDR3 coding DNA: TGTGCCAGTAGTATCTCCGGGACGATCACTGAAGCTTTCTTT.

The table lists this clonotype with many counts. This sequence joins TRBV29-1 and TRBJ2-5, with 9 bases fitting TRBD1. The CDR3 totals 15 residues. J was trimmed by 1 base and V by 1 base; bases with no gene match: 4. The germline V gene encodes CDR1 SQVTM and CDR2 ANQGSEA. CDR3 region: CSVEGTGEGQETQYF. The CDR3 DNA reads as TGCAGCGTTGAAGGGACAGGGGAAGGCCAAGAGACCCAGTACTTC.

This clonotype has only a few counts. The chain carries TRBV12-3 or TRBV12-4 and TRBJ1-6; perhaps TRBD1 as D (5 bases). Trimming cost V 3 bases and J 7 bases, with 10 bases left between them. The CDR3 is made up of 14 amino acids. The CDR3 sequence is CASSFQGWNSPLHF. The CDR3, as DNA: TGTGCCAGCAGTTTTCAGGGCTGGAATTCACCCCTCCACTTT.

This clonotype was seen at least ten times. The chain links TRBV12-5 to TRBJ1-6, with D uncertain. This CDR3 has 14 amino acids. The V end was cut by 3 bases, the J end by 8 bases, with 11 bases between. Germline CDR1 LGHNT, CDR2 FRNRAP. CDR3 residues: CASGLGNMDSPLHF. CDR3 DNA: TGTGCTAGTGGTTTAGGAAATATGGATTCACCCCTCCACTTT. Combining the CDR3 with reference TRBV12-5 and TRBJ1-6 gives the whole variable domain DARVTQTPRHKVTEMGQEVTMRCQPILGHNTVFWYRQTMMQGLELLAYFRNRAPLDDSGMPKDRFSAEMPDATLATLKIQPSEPRDSAVYFCASGLGNMDSPLHFGNGTRLTVT.

This clonotype occurred many times. One end of the junction does not line up with germline, which may come from a read error. CDR3 nucleotide sequence: TGTGCCAGCAGCCCGCCGGGACAGTATCACACAGCCTTGAACGCTGAAGCTTTCTTT. Translated, it gives CASSPPGQYHTALNAEAFF. The chain uses TRBV7-2 and TRBJ1-1, with TRBD1 matching 7 bases. This CDR3 has 19 amino acids. Germline CDR1 reads SGHTA; CDR2 reads FQGNSA.

This clonotype was counted many times. The chain employs TRBV2 and TRBJ1-6; no clear D gene. The V end lost 6 bases, the J end lost 7 bases, and 4 bases lay between the germline ends. This CDR3 comprises 11 residues. Germline V gene data show CDR1 as SNHLY and CDR2 as FYNNEI. The CDR3 nucleotides are TGTGCCAGCAGGAAAAATTCACCCCTCCACTTT. It is translated as CASRKNSPLHF.

This clonotype showed up many times. The rearrangement joins TRBV11-2 to TRBJ2-7, with no clear D. The CDR3 is made up of 14 amino acids. The germline V gene encodes CDR1 SGHAT and CDR2 FQNNGV. The V gene lost 3 bases and the J gene lost 2 bases, with 11 bases spanning the gap. The CDR3 nucleotides read TGTGCCAGCAGCTTCCTTGAACTTACCTACGAGCAGTACTTC. Its protein is CASSFLELTYEQYF.

The table lists this clonotype with many counts. The chain uses TRBV11-3 and TRBJ1-2; weak D call: TRBD1 (6 bases). Trimming shortened V by 4 bases and J by 6 bases, and 24 bases separated the two germline ends. This CDR3 is 17 amino acids long. The germline V gene has CDR1 SGHNT and CDR2 YENEEA. This CDR3 is CASSSWGQPLPSNGYTF. The CDR3 DNA reads TGTGCCAGCAGCTCCTGGGGGCAGCCTTTGCCTTCTAATGGCTACACCTTC.

Turning to this clonotype: The junction shows a germline mismatch at one end, possibly a read error. The CDR3 spells CASSSGLATGDLFF. CDR3 bases: TGTGCCAGCAGCTCAGGACTGGCCACCGGGGATCTGTTTTTT. The chain recombines TRBV6-1 with TRBJ2-2, with TRBD2 as a possible D gene (5 bases). CDR1 and CDR2 (germline): MNHNS, SASEGT. The CDR3 has 14 amino acids.

This clonotype has a count of ten or more. One end of the junction varies from germline; a read error may be responsible. The chain uses TRBV19 and TRBJ2-5, with TRBD1 identical over 7 bases. Germline V CDR1 and CDR2: LNHDA, SQIVND (reference sequence). The CDR3 has 13 amino acids. CDR3 region: CASSRDSQGTQYF. The CDR3 bases are TGTGCCAGTAGCAGGGACAGCCAAGGGACCCAGTACTTC.

This clonotype has only a few counts. At one end, the junction sequence differs from germline, possibly due to a read error. The V call is TRBV2, the J call TRBJ2-4; possibly TRBD2 for D (6 bases). Germline V gene sequence: CDR1 SNHLY, CDR2 FYNNEI. The CDR3 loop spans 16 amino acids. The CDR3 sequence: CASSSNLGGAKNIKYF. CDR3 bases: TGTGCCAGCAGTTCCAATCTCGGCGGGGCCAAAAACATTAAGTACTTC.

This clonotype has a count of ten or more. The chain couples TRBV19 to TRBJ1-5; unclear D gene. Trimming removed 8 bases from V and 0 bases from J, with 11 bases in between. Germline CDR1 is LNHDA and CDR2 is SQIVND (reference sequence). The CDR3 contains 14 residues. CDR3 residues: CASSSHNSNQPQHF. Written as DNA, the CDR3 is TGTGCCAGTTCCTCACATAATAGCAATCAGCCCCAGCATTTT.

This clonotype was seen ten or more times. The V gene is TRBV19, the J gene TRBJ1-2; TRBD1 aligns across 11 bases. From germline, CDR1 is LNHDA and CDR2 SQIVND (reference sequence). V was pared by 7 bases and J by 5 bases, with 12 bases of the junction left unmatched. The CDR3 covers 16 residues. The CDR3, as DNA: TGTGCCAGTACTGACTATCCGGGACAGGGGGTGTATGGCTACACCTTC. As protein: CASTDYPGQGVYGYTF.

This clonotype appeared many times. The V and J genes are TRBV24-1 and TRBJ1-3; D might be TRBD1 (5 bases). This CDR3 has 15 residues. The V end lost 5 bases, the J end lost 0 bases, and 10 bases lay between the germline ends. Germline CDR1 KGHDR, CDR2 SFDVKD. The CDR3, as DNA: TGTGCCACCAGTGGGGGGACCTACTCTGGAAACACCATATATTTT. Translation gives CATSGGTYSGNTIYF.

There are many counts of this clonotype. The chain links TRBV10-3 to TRBJ1-2, with D tentatively TRBD1 (6 bases). In germline, CDR1 is ENHRY, CDR2 SYGVKD. Trimming removed 7 bases from V and 3 bases from J, with 21 bases in between. This CDR3 is built from 16 residues. The CDR3: CAIMGKIWGLDYGYTF. CDR3 DNA: TGTGCCATCATGGGGAAGATATGGGGGCTGGACTATGGCTACACCTTC.

This clonotype was counted a few times. The chain uses TRBV20-1 and TRBJ2-7, with 8 bases fitting TRBD2. The CDR3 has 18 amino acids. The ends lost 2 bases at V and 0 bases at J; junction bases unmatched: 15. Looked up from germline, CDR1 is DFQATT and CDR2 is SNEGSKA (reference sequence). The CDR3 region is CSARLHYGNSGDSYEQYF. The DNA for the CDR3 is TGCAGTGCTAGACTCCACTACGGGAATAGCGGGGACTCCTACGAGCAGTACTTC.

The chain combines TRBV28 with TRBJ1-1, with D uncertain. Germline CDR1 and CDR2: MDHEN and SYDVKM. The CDR3 is made up of 14 amino acids. The V gene lost 5 bases and the J gene lost 5 bases, with 15 bases spanning the gap. Here the CDR3 reads CASSLPAKVTEAFF. The CDR3 nucleotides read TGTGCCAGCAGTCTTCCGGCGAAGGTAACTGAAGCTTTCTTT.

This clonotype came up many times. The V and J genes are TRBV28 and TRBJ1-2; 7 bases line up with TRBD1. The V and J ends lost 4 bases and 2 bases, in that order; junction bases with no gene match: 13. The CDR3 loop spans 17 amino acids. Germline V gives CDR1 MDHEN, CDR2 SYDVKM. The CDR3 region is CASSSGLARQGNYGYTF. The CDR3 DNA sequence: TGTGCCAGCAGTTCGGGCTTAGCGAGACAGGGAAACTATGGCTACACCTTC.

The genes are TRBV2 and TRBJ1-1; the D is unclear. V shed 8 bases and J shed 0 bases, with 10 bases lying between them. Germline V CDR1 and CDR2: SNHLY, FYNNEI. This CDR3 has 13 amino acids. In DNA form, the CDR3 reads TGTGCCAGCGGACTAACAGTGAACACTGAAGCTTTCTTT. It is translated as CASGLTVNTEAFF.

This clonotype appeared a few times. Possible read error: a much larger clone is one base away. The V gene is TRBV6-1, the J gene TRBJ2-2, with 14 bases that match TRBD2. V lost 4 bases and J lost 6; bases outside the gene matches: 1. CDR1 and CDR2 (germline): MNHNS, SASEGT. The CDR3 extends over 15 amino acids. The CDR3 nucleotides read TGTGCCAGCAGTGGACTAGCGGGGGGGCCCGGGGAGCTGTTTTTT. This translates into CASSGLAGGPGELFF.

This clonotype was observed at least ten times. V gene TRBV2 combines with J gene TRBJ2-6; 10 positions agree with TRBD1. From germline, CDR1 is SNHLY and CDR2 FYNNEI. V shed 6 bases, J shed 0 bases, and the junction held 8 bases outside the gene matches. CDR3 length equals 18 residues. CDR3 DNA: TGTGCCAGCAGCCCAACTGACAGGGGGCTCTCTGGGGCCAACGTCCTGACTTTC. Translated: CASSPTDRGLSGANVLTF.

This clonotype was recorded many times. This rearrangement joins TRBV6-1 to TRBJ2-7; D possibly matches TRBD1 or TRBD2 (5 bases each). Trimming left V 6 bases short and J 0 bases short, with 9 bases between. The CDR3 loop spans 13 amino acids. Germline CDR1 MNHNS, CDR2 SASEGT. CDR3 sequence: CASRRGNSYEQYF. The CDR3 bases are TGTGCCAGCAGACGGGGCAACTCCTACGAGCAGTACTTC.

This clonotype was counted ten times or more. The rearrangement uses TRBV6-2 or TRBV6-3 and TRBJ2-6, with D possibly called TRBD1 or TRBD2 (6 bases each). The germline CDR1 and CDR2 sequences are MNHEY and SVGEGT. Trimming shortened V by 4 bases and J by 4 bases, and 14 bases separated the two germline ends. The CDR3 has 16 amino acids. CDR3 region: CASSSFGGGGANVLTF. As DNA, the CDR3 is TGTGCCAGCAGTTCCTTCGGGGGCGGCGGGGCCAACGTCCTGACTTTC.

This clonotype was detected many times. CDR3 in amino acids: CAFGQGASYEQYF. In DNA, the CDR3 is TGTGCCTTTGGACAGGGGGCTTCTTACGAGCAGTACTTC. V is TRBV27 and J is TRBJ2-7, with 11 bases matching TRBD1. Germline assignment: CDR1 MNHEY and CDR2 SMNVEV (reference sequence). CDR3 length equals 13 residues. The V and J ends lost 11 bases and 4 bases, in that order; junction bases with no gene match: 7.

The rearrangement uses TRBV12-3 or TRBV12-4 and TRBJ2-3; tentatively, D is TRBD1 (6 bases). V lost 7 bases and J 2 bases, leaving 19 bases between the germline ends. The CDR3 totals 16 residues. CDR3: CASTPNKGEDTDTQYF. The CDR3 nucleotides read TGTGCCAGCACCCCGAACAAGGGGGAAGACACAGATACGCAGTATTTT.

In this sample, this clonotype turned up a few times. The chain uses TRBV6-2 or TRBV6-3 and TRBJ2-2; TRBD1 aligns across 9 bases. This CDR3 region has 15 residues. Germline lookup yields CDR1 MNHEY and CDR2 SVGEGT. Losses at the gene ends were 4 bases for V and 4 bases for J; bases not matched to a gene: 4. CDR3 DNA: TGTGCCAGCAGTTTACAGGGGGCCGTCACCGGGGAGCTGTTTTTT. Its translation: CASSLQGAVTGELFF.

This clonotype was found many times. The rearrangement joins TRBV12-3 or TRBV12-4 to TRBJ1-2; no firm D call. V lost 6 bases to trimming and J lost 8 bases, with 13 bases between them. This CDR3 is built from 12 residues. The CDR3 loop reads CASSSSARGYTF. For the CDR3, the DNA is TGTGCCAGCAGCTCTTCGGCCCGGGGCTACACCTTC.

This clonotype was seen ten or more times. This chain uses TRBV5-4 with TRBJ1-2; TRBD1 agrees at 9 bases. The junction had 1 base not matched to a gene; V was cut back by 3 bases and J by 1 base. Looked up from germline, CDR1 is SGHNT and CDR2 is YYREEE (reference sequence). CDR3 length equals 14 residues. The CDR3 DNA is TGTGCCAGCAGCTCGGGACAGGGTAACTATGGCTACACCTTC. It translates to CASSSGQGNYGYTF.